This T cell receptor beta chain appears in the sequencing data of a study of T cells in Graves' hyperthyroidism and ophthalmopathy. The sample holds many counts of this clonotype. It was RNA transcripts that yielded the amplified TCR beta CDR3 regions. The HTBI primer set served for first-round RT-PCR of the TCR CDR3. Via MiXCR, TCRdb re-called the multiplex PCR reads, giving one row per CDR3 protein. The repertoire holds approximately 720,000 distinct CDR3 sequences, approximately 18% seen once, with around 15% in the top ten. Trimming removed 5 bases at V and 5 bases at J, with 21 bases between. The CDR3 length is 16 residues. CDR1 is SEHNR, CDR2 FQNEAQ, per germline (reference sequence).

The receptor was derived from a woman in her fifties or sixties with Graves' hyperthyroidism that later progressed to Graves' ophthalmopathy. The chain uses TRBV7-9 and TRBJ1-2; D gene uncertain. The material sequenced was blood. The DNA of the CDR3 is TGTGCCAGCAGCCTCTTGTCGGGCCAGGCTCTTTATGGCTACACCTTC. Translating gives CASSLLSGQALYGYTF.